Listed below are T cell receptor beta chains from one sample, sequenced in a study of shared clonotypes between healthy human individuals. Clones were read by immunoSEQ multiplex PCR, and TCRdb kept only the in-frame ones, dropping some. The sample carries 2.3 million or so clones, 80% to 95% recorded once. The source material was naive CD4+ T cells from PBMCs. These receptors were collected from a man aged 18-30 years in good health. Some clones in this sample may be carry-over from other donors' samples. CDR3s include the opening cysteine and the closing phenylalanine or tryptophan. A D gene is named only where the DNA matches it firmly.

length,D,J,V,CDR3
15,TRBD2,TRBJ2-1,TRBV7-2,CASSLRREGYNEQFF
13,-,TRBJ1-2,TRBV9,CASSAGAAYGYTF
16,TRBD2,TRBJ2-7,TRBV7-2,CASSPGLAGSSYEQYF
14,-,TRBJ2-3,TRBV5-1,CASSLSSGTDTQYF
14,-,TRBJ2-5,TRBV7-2,CASSLSGTQETQYF
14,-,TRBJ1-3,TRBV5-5,CASSASRVGNTIYF
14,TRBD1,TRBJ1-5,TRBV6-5,CASRTGHGNQPQHF
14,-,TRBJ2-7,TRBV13,CASSSQQGSGEQYF
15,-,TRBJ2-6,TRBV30,CAWSGGGSGANVLTF
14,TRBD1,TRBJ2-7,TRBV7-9,CAIESGTGLYEQYF
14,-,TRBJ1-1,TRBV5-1,CASSSQGGATEAFF
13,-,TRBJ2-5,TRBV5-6,CASSLWGGETQYF
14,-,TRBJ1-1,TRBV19,CASSIERRNTEAFF
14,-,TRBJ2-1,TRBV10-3,CAISSGRGENEQFF
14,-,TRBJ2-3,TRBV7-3,CASSFSAGTDTQYF
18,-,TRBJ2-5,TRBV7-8,CASSLGPPGTAYQETQYF
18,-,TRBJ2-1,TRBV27,CASSLGAPGLSSYNEQFF
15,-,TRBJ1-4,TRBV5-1,CASSSTLRVDEKLFF
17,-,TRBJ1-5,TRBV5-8,CASRLPDGFFSNQPQHF
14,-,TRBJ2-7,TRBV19,CASSIIGGPYEQYF
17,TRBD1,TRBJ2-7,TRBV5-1,CASSDTNSGQGKNEQYF
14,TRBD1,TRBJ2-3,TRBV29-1,CSVVRDRGSDTQYF
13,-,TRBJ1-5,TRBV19,CASRGGIGQPQHF
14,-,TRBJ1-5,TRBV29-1,CSVVTPGEKSAQHF
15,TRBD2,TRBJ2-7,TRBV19,CASSASPGLVAEQYF
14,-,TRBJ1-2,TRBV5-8,CASSLAARTYGYTF
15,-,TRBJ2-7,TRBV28,CASIPPQGSVSEQYF
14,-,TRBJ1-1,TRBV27,CASSSTGWTTEAFF
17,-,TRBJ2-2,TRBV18,CASSPPIGGEKTGELFF
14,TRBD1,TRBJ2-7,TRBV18,CASSPSTGTAEQYF
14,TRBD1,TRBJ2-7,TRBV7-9,CASSSDRGPYEQYF
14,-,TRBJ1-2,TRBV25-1,CASSEPYPPYGYTF
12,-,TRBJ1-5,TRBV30,CAWTKPPQPQHF
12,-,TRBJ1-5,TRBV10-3,CAISEPYQPQHF